The 8 T cell receptor beta chains below all came from one sample that was sequenced in a study of response to subunit inactivated influenza vaccine. Each CDR3 protein is one row after TCRdb ran MiXCR on the RT-PCR reads. Altogether around 300,000 distinct CDR3 sequences are present, about 20% being singletons, with the ten largest covering under 13%. This specimen consisted of PBMCs from blood, obtained less than 22 months after vaccination. Receptor source: a man between 50 and 75 years old who received an inactivated influenza vaccine.

This clonotype was detected a few times. J is TRBJ1-2 and V is TRBV7-2, with D unclear. Germline V CDR1 and CDR2: SGHTA, FQGNSA. The length of the CDR3 is 12 residues. Trimming took 1 base from V and 8 from J, leaving 8 bases between them. The CDR3 sequence: CASSLDIGGYTF. The CDR3 DNA follows: TGTGCCAGCAGCTTAGACATCGGGGGCTACACCTTC.

This clonotype was recorded at least ten times. The J gene is TRBJ1-6, the V gene TRBV6-2 or TRBV6-3; maybe TRBD1 (5 bases). CDR1 and CDR2 from the germline V gene are MNHEY and SVGEGT. This CDR3 region has 13 residues. V lost 6 bases and J lost 9, with 12 bases in between. The DNA of the CDR3 is TGTGCCAGCAGGATTCCGGGACGTTCACCCCTCCACTTT. As protein: CASRIPGRSPLHF.

The chain recombines TRBV20-1 with TRBJ2-7; possibly TRBD2 for D (6 bases). The CDR3 is made up of 13 amino acids. The germline V gene encodes CDR1 DFQATT and CDR2 SNEGSKA (reference sequence). Trimming removed 3 bases at V and 5 bases at J, with 14 bases between. The CDR3 here is CSARVLALDEQYF. The CDR3 DNA sequence: TGCAGTGCTAGGGTTCTAGCGCTCGACGAGCAGTACTTC.

This clonotype has more than one count but fewer than ten. This chain joins TRBV27 and TRBJ2-3; tentatively, D is TRBD1 or TRBD2 (6 bases each). CDR1 and CDR2 (germline): MNHEY, SMNVEV (reference sequence). The CDR3 runs 16 residues. Trimming took 4 bases from V and 2 from J, leaving 16 bases between them. CDR3 DNA: TGTGCCAGCAGTTACTTCGCTAGGGGGGACACAGATACGCAGTATTTT. This codes for CASSYFARGDTDTQYF.

In its sample, this clonotype was seen a few times. V is TRBV12-3 or TRBV12-4 and J is TRBJ1-1; no firm D call. This CDR3 is built from 13 residues. V was shortened by 3 bases and J by 5 bases, with 10 bases between the two germline ends. CDR3 sequence (DNA): TGTGCCAGCAGTTTCGCCGGTCAAACTGAAGCTTTCTTT. Its translation: CASSFAGQTEAFF.

This chain joins TRBV5-1 and TRBJ2-3; weak D call: TRBD2 (6 bases). The germline CDR1 and CDR2 sequences are SGHRS and YFSETQ. The CDR3 has 16 residues. V lost 0 bases, J lost 6 bases, and 17 bases lay in between. CDR3 residues: CASSLVGGRGSDTQYF. The CDR3 nucleotides read TGCGCCAGCAGCTTGGTCGGGGGTCGGGGATCCGATACGCAGTATTTT.

This clonotype has only a few counts. The chain employs TRBV4-2 and TRBJ1-4, with a tentative D call TRBD1 (5 bases). Germline lookup yields CDR1 LGHNA and CDR2 YNFKEQ. This CDR3 spans 16 amino acids. V was shortened by 0 bases and J by 3 bases, with 11 bases between the two germline ends. The CDR3 DNA sequence: TGTGCCAGCAGCCAAGATCAGGGTTGGTCTAATGAAAAACTGTTTTTT. Its protein is CASSQDQGWSNEKLFF.

The rearrangement uses TRBV28 and TRBJ1-5; 8 bases are shared with TRBD1. V gave up 1 base and J gave up 0 bases; unmatched junction bases: 5. CDR3 size: 17 residues. The germline CDR1 and CDR2 sequences are MDHEN and SYDVKM. CDR3 nucleotide sequence: TGTGCCAGCAGTTTATACGGACAGGGAAGTAGCAATCAGCCCCAGCATTTT. Translation gives CASSLYGQGSSNQPQHF. Based on the CDR3 plus reference TRBV28 and TRBJ1-5, the full variable domain is DVKVTQSSRYLVKRTGEKVFLECVQDMDHENMFWYRQDPGLGLRLIYFSYDVKMKEKGDIPEGYSVSREKKERFSLILESASTNQTSMYLCASSLYGQGSSNQPQHFGDGTRLSIL.